Listed here are 14 T cell receptor beta chains from one sample, sequenced in a study of response to subunit inactivated influenza vaccine. MiXCR, run by TCRdb on the RT-PCR reads, gives a single entry per CDR3 protein. The table has 500,000 to 600,000 distinct CDR3 sequences, under 9% seen once. The sequencing here drew on PBMCs from blood, taken around 2 years after vaccination. All receptors derive from a man aged 50 to 69 who received an inactivated influenza vaccine.

This clonotype was counted a few times. The chain has TRBV18 and TRBJ1-5; 8 nucleotides line up with TRBD1. CDR1 and CDR2 from the germline V gene are KGHSH and LQKENI. Trimming at V came to 1 base and at J to 0 bases, leaving 8 bases not matched to a gene. There are 18 residues in the CDR3. The CDR3 is CASSPQGTGYYSNQPQHF. The CDR3 DNA sequence: TGTGCCAGCTCACCACAGGGGACAGGATACTATAGCAATCAGCCCCAGCATTTT.

This clonotype was picked up many times. V usage is TRBV5-1 and J usage is TRBJ1-2; D not resolved. Trimming removed 4 bases from V and 2 bases from J, with 15 bases in between. Germline V gene lookup returns CDR1 SGHRS and CDR2 YFSETQ. This CDR3 has 15 residues. The CDR3 loop is CASSDPEVFNYGYTF. The DNA for the CDR3 is TGCGCCAGCAGCGACCCAGAAGTTTTCAACTATGGCTACACCTTC. The full variable domain, completed using reference TRBV5-1 and TRBJ1-2, is KAGVTQTPRYLIKTRGQQVTLSCSPISGHRSVSWYQQTPGQGLQFLFEYFSETQRNKGNFPGRFSGRQFSNSRSEMNVSTLELGDSALYLCASSDPEVFNYGYTFGSGTRLTVV.

This clonotype was observed a few times. The gene calls are TRBV28 and TRBJ2-1, with 8 bases matching TRBD1. Germline CDR1 MDHEN, CDR2 SYDVKM. The CDR3 covers 13 residues. J lost 4 bases, V lost 10 bases, and 6 bases had no gene match. The CDR3 loop reads CATYRTGYNEQFF. CDR3 nucleotide sequence: TGTGCCACCTATCGGACAGGGTACAATGAGCAGTTCTTC.

This clonotype appeared a few times. V and J are TRBV5-1 and TRBJ2-3, with D uncertain. Germline CDR1 and CDR2: SGHRS and YFSETQ. The V gene lost 5 bases and the J gene lost 4 bases, with 8 bases spanning the gap. The CDR3 spans 12 residues. The CDR3 region is CASRQNADTQYF. The CDR3 DNA is TGCGCCAGCAGACAGAACGCAGATACGCAGTATTTT.

This clonotype was seen repeatedly, ten times or more. This chain connects TRBV5-1 to TRBJ2-2; tentatively, D is TRBD1 (7 bases). Germline V gene sequence: CDR1 SGHRS, CDR2 YFSETQ. Between the trimmed V and J ends, which lost 1 base and 4 bases, there was a span of 14 bases. The CDR3 has 16 residues. The chain's CDR3 is CASSLTGDRSTGELFF. In DNA form, the CDR3 reads TGCGCCAGCAGCTTGACGGGGGACAGAAGCACCGGGGAGCTGTTTTTT.

This clonotype was detected many times. The chain couples TRBV7-2 to TRBJ2-2; D uncertain. V gave up 3 bases and J gave up 2 bases, with 7 bases separating them. The germline V gene encodes CDR1 SGHTA and CDR2 FQGNSA. The CDR3 is 14 amino acids. CDR3 in amino acids: CASSFNYNTGELFF. CDR3 in DNA: TGTGCCAGCAGCTTCAATTACAACACCGGGGAGCTGTTTTTT.

This clonotype was seen a few times. J is TRBJ2-5 and V is TRBV30, with D maybe TRBD2 (7 bases). Trimming pared 0 bases from V and 5 bases from J, leaving 16 bases between. CDR3 size: 15 residues. The germline V gene has CDR1 GTSNPN and CDR2 SVGIG (reference sequence). DNA of the CDR3: TGTGCCTGGAGTGTACGCAGGGGAGGGTTGGAGACCCAGTACTTC. Its translation: CAWSVRRGGLETQYF.

This clonotype is medium-sized (0.01 to 0.1%) by share. V usage is TRBV5-6 and J usage is TRBJ1-1, with D possibly TRBD1 on 5 matching bases. Germline CDR1 and CDR2: SGHDT and YYEEEE. CDR3 length: 13 residues. The V end was cut by 4 bases, the J end by 4 bases, with 11 bases between. The CDR3 DNA reads as TGTGCCAGCAGCCCCCGGGGGATCACTGAAGCTTTCTTT. It encodes CASSPRGITEAFF.

This clonotype has a count of ten or more. The chain is built from TRBV11-1 and TRBJ2-1, with D unclear. Between the trimmed V and J ends, which lost 5 bases and 8 bases, there was a span of 10 bases. This CDR3 is built from 12 residues. Germline CDR1 and CDR2: SGHAT and FQDESV (reference sequence). CDR3 sequence reads: CASSQTGDEQFF. The CDR3 DNA follows: TGTGCCAGCAGCCAGACCGGAGATGAGCAGTTCTTC.

This clonotype was observed many times. The chain carries TRBV14 and TRBJ1-1; tentatively, D is TRBD1 (5 bases). V gave up 4 bases and J gave up 4 bases, with 16 bases separating them. There are 15 residues in the CDR3. Germline lookup yields CDR1 SGHDN and CDR2 FVKESK. The CDR3 sequence is CASSRLGHMSTEAFF. The CDR3 bases are TGTGCCAGCAGCCGACTAGGACACATGAGCACTGAAGCTTTCTTT. Looking up the rest from reference TRBV14 and TRBJ1-1 gives the full variable domain: EAGVTQFPSHSVIEKGQTVTLRCDPISGHDNLYWYRRVMGKEIKFLLHFVKESKQDESGMPNNRFLAERTGGTYSTLKVQPAELEDSGVYFCASSRLGHMSTEAFFGQGTRLTVV.

In DNA, the CDR3 is TGCAGTGCTAGGCCCCCGGGACTAGCGGGAGGACTGCCGTTCTTC. Protein product: CSARPPGLAGGLPFF. The genes are TRBV20-1 and TRBJ2-1, with TRBD2 matching over 15 bases. After removal of 3 bases from V and 15 bases from J, the junction contained 12 bases not matched to a gene. The CDR3 length is 15 residues. CDR1 is DFQATT and CDR2 is SNEGSKA in the germline V gene (reference sequence).

This clonotype was observed at least ten times. The V gene is TRBV12-3 or TRBV12-4, the J gene TRBJ1-4; no reliable D call. Trimming removed 6 bases from V and 0 bases from J, with 11 bases in between. The CDR3 contains 15 residues. CDR3 residues: CASRTTSATNEKLFF. The CDR3 DNA reads as TGTGCCAGCAGGACCACCTCCGCAACTAATGAAAAACTGTTTTTT.

The chain uses TRBV6-2 or TRBV6-3 and TRBJ2-1; D could derive from TRBD1 or TRBD2 (5 bases each). Germline V gene sequence: CDR1 MNHEY, CDR2 SVGEGT. V was pared by 7 bases and J by 1 base, with 17 bases between. The length of the CDR3 is 16 residues. DNA for the CDR3: TGTGCCAGCACCCCGGGACGGACCCTTTCCTACAATGAGCAGTTCTTC. Translating gives CASTPGRTLSYNEQFF.

This clonotype was detected many times. The chain couples TRBV28 to TRBJ2-7; D uncertain. CDR1 and CDR2 from the germline V gene are MDHEN and SYDVKM. V lost 6 bases to trimming and J lost 4 bases, with 10 bases between them. CDR3 length: 12 residues. In DNA, the CDR3 is TGTGCCAGCAGCCTCCTGGGGTACGAGCAGTACTTC. Translating it yields CASSLLGYEQYF. The full variable domain, with the rest looked up from reference TRBV28 and TRBJ2-7, is DVKVTQSSRYLVKRTGEKVFLECVQDMDHENMFWYRQDPGLGLRLIYFSYDVKMKEKGDIPEGYSVSREKKERFSLILESASTNQTSMYLCASSLLGYEQYFGPGTRLTVT.